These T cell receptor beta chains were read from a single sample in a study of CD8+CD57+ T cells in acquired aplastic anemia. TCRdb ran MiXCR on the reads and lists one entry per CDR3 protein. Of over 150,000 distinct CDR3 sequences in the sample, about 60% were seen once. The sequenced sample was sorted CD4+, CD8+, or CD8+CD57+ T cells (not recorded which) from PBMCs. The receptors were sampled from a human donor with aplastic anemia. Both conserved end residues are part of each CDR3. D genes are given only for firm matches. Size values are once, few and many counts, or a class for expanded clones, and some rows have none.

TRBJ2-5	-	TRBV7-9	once	CASSRGGGGSQETQYF	TGTGCCAGCAGCAGGGGGGGCGGGGGCTCTCAAGAGACCCAGTACTTC
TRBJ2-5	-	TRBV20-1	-	CSSRSQYF	TGCAGTTCTAGAAGCCAGTACTTC
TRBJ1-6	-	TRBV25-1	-	CASSEVGDNSPLHF	TGTGCCAGCAGTGAAGTCGGCGATAATTCACCCCTCCACTTT
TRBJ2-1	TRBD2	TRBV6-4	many	CASSVLAGPYNEQFF	TGTGCCAGCAGTGTTCTAGCGGGCCCCTACAATGAGCAGTTCTTC
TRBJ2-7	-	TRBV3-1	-	CASSQEGNEQYF	TGTGCCAGCAGCCAAGAAGGAAACGAGCAGTACTTC
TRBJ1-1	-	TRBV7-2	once	CASSQARDTEAFF	TGTGCCAGCAGCCAAGCCAGGGACACTGAAGCTTTCTTT
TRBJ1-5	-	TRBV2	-	CASRINSGGQPQHF	TGTGCCAGCAGGATAAACTCTGGCGGTCAGCCCCAGCATTTT
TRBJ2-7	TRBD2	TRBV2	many	CASSGTSGGAYEQYF	TGTGCCAGCAGTGGGACTAGCGGGGGCGCCTACGAGCAGTACTTC
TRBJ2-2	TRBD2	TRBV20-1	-	CSARDLRRGGSDRMDTGELFF	TGCAGTGCTAGAGATCTCAGGCGGGGCGGGAGTGACAGAATGGACACCGGGGAGCTGTTTTTT
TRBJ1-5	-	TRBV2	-	CASSPLDSNQPQHF	TGTGCCAGCAGTCCGTTGGACAGCAATCAGCCCCAGCATTTT
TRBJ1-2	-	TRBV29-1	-	CSAQDPGYTF	TGCAGCGCCCAGGACCCTGGCTACACCTTC
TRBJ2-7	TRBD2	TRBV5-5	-	CASSQGLAEDYEQYF	TGTGCCAGCAGCCAGGGACTAGCGGAGGACTACGAGCAGTACTTC
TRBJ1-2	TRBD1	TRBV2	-	CASSERHRGSTNYGYTF	TGTGCCAGCAGTGAACGGCACAGGGGCTCCACCAACTATGGCTACACCTTC
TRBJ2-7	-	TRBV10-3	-	CASSYSYNYEQYF	TGTGCCAGCAGTTACTCATATAACTACGAGCAGTACTTC
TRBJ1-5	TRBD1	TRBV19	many	CASRRQGNQPQHF	TGTGCCAGTAGAAGACAGGGTAATCAGCCCCAGCATTTT
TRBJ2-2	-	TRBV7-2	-	CASSLVWSTGELFF	TGTGCCAGCAGCTTAGTGTGGTCCACCGGGGAGCTGTTTTTT
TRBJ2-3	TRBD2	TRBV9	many	CASSETAGATDTQYF	TGTGCCAGCAGCGAGACAGCGGGGGCCACAGATACGCAGTATTTT
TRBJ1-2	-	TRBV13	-	CASSQDDNGYGYTF	TGTGCCAGCAGCCAGGACGACAACGGCTATGGCTACACCTTC
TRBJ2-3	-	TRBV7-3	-	CASSSSPTDTQYF	TGTGCCAGCAGCTCCTCGCCCACAGATACGCAGTATTTT
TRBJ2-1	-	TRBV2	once	CASSAGVVAEPESAYNEQFF	TGTGCCAGCAGTGCGGGGGTTGTAGCGGAACCCGAGAGCGCCTACAATGAGCAGTTCTTC
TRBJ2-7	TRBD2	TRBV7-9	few	CASSLGLAGGPDEQYF	TGTGCCAGCAGCTTGGGTTTAGCGGGAGGGCCGGACGAGCAGTACTTC
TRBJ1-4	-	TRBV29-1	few	CSVEWGFGEKLFF	TGCAGCGTTGAATGGGGGTTCGGTGAAAAACTGTTTTTT
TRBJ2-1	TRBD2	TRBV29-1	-	CSVEGDTSGRVDEQFF	TGCAGCGTTGAAGGCGACACTAGCGGGAGGGTGGATGAGCAGTTCTTC